This entry concerns a single TCR beta chain. Each participant's cohort was designated according to participant-reported clinical history. The data belong to a study of blood T cell repertoires in COVID-19. In the original analysis: Reference gene primer amplification gave estimated nucleated cell counts. Clones were sequenced by immunoSEQ multiplex PCR, and TCRdb holds only the in-frame ones, with some missing. From that table come the V and J calls and clone size; the DNA was used to work out D and trimming. The sample comprises roughly 250,000 clones, around 88% of which are singletons, and 1% to 1.5% rests with the top ten. CDR1 and CDR2 from the germline V gene are MRHNA and SNTAGT. The V segment lost 5 bases and the J segment 9 bases; nucleotides outside the gene matches: 6. The CDR3 spans 13 residues.

The sequenced sample was PBMCs or T cells enriched from blood (not recorded which). The TCR was taken from a woman aged 40 to 49 with acute COVID-19. The gene calls are TRBV6-4 and TRBJ2-1, with 8 positions matching TRBD1. This CDR3 is CASSYLTGGEQFF. The CDR3 DNA sequence: TGTGCCAGCAGTTACCTAACAGGGGGTGAGCAGTTCTTC.